The clone carrying this TCR beta chain was counted a single time. V was pared by 6 bases and J by 0 bases, with 13 bases between. Germline CDR1 MNHEY, CDR2 SVGAGI. The CDR3 totals 15 residues. These data are taken from a study of blood T cell repertoires in COVID-19. Study-level information: COVID-19 samples collected from the United States, Italy and Spain covered acute and convalescent phases. Sources were T cells, B-cell-depleted T cells, or PBMCs; the material itself was cDNA or gDNA.

Source study methods: Reference gene primer amplification yielded estimated nucleated cell counts. Measured with immunoSEQ multiplex PCR; TCRdb has only the in-frame clones, and not every one. V and J calls and clone size are copied from that table; D and trimming were computed from the DNA. In the table there are 250,000 to 300,000 clones, around four fifths of which are singletons. Sequenced: peripheral blood. The chain couples TRBV6-5 to TRBJ2-3; D is uncertain. This clonotype originated in a man aged 60 to 69 who had recovered from COVID-19. DNA for the CDR3: TGTGCCAGCAGCGCCCGCCGAGGTAGCACAGATACGCAGTATTTT. This codes for CASSARRGSTDTQYF.